This T cell receptor (beta chain) was profiled in a study of T-cell reconstitution after alpha-beta-depleted transplantation in children. Preparing the TCRbeta library involved the use of unique molecular identifiers. Each CDR3 protein is one row after TCRdb ran MiXCR on the PCR reads. The repertoire holds 900,000 or so distinct CDR3 sequences, with approximately 15% as singletons. This CDR3 contains 16 residues. Germline assignment: CDR1 MNHEY and CDR2 SVGAGI. V lost 3 bases and J lost 3; bases outside the gene matches: 4. The sample holds many counts of this clonotype. Its antigen is currently unknown. Whole-study findings and limits: Alpha-beta T cells present about two months after transplant were reported to originate from several hundred expanded graft clones. Diversity and T-cell counts at one year after transplant derived mostly from new T cells. Surviving recipient cells, namely T cells and thymic progenitors, were the source of high day-60 TCRbeta diversity in some patients.

This receptor was obtained from a male patient between 5 and 17 years old who had a stem cell transplant for acute lymphoblastic leukemia, so the T cells may come from the graft donor. Sample: PBMCs, mostly from graft donor cells, taken 360 days after TCRalphabeta/CD19-depleted stem cell transplant. This chain joins TRBV6-5 and TRBJ2-3, with 12 bases aligning to TRBD2. The CDR3 spells CASSYSGTSGTDTQYF. CDR3 DNA: TGTGCCAGCAGTTATAGTGGGACTAGCGGGACAGATACGCAGTATTTT.